This T cell receptor (beta chain) came from a study of control samples from healthy donors and cancer patients. Libraries were prepared by immunoSEQ multiplex PCR; TCRdb keeps only in-frame clonotypes and omits some of them. The table records 350,000 to 450,000 clones, over 75% of them present only once. The sequenced sample consisted of PBMCs. The sequence came from a middle-aged man with head and neck cancer.

CDR3 coding DNA: TGTGCCAGCAGCTGGACTAGCTCCTACGAGCAGTACTTC. Translation: CASSWTSSYEQYF. This sequence joins TRBV5-4 and TRBJ2-7, with TRBD2 matching 7 bases. Per germline, CDR1 SGHNT and CDR2 YYREEE (reference sequence). Trimming at V came to 3 bases and at J to 0 bases, leaving 0 bases not matched to a gene. The CDR3 runs to 13 residues.